This T cell receptor (beta chain) was documented in a study of blood T cells in healthy people across ages. Study-level points and caveats: A roughly linear age-dependent decrease characterized TCR beta diversity per million T cells. Long-lived donors carried more naive CD4+ cells and greater diversity than aged donors.

V lost 3 bases to trimming and J lost 5 bases, with 6 bases between them. This CDR3 comprises 12 residues. From germline, CDR1 is KGHDR and CDR2 SFDVKD. For the second PCR, which ran for 7 to 11 cycles, a sample-barcoded 5' primer and a J-beta primer mix were used. TCRdb recomputed calls from the 5' RACE reads with MiXCR, one row per CDR3 protein. The data contain 760,000 or so distinct CDR3 sequences, just under 25% of them singletons. The sample holds many counts of this clonotype. The antigen is not known. The same sample was also used in a study of T cells of mothers and their children.

The TCR sequence derives from a boy aged 10-17 years in good health. V is TRBV24-1 and J is TRBJ2-5; D is undetermined. Sequencing was performed on blood. The DNA for the CDR3 is TGTGCCACCAGTGATCTAGGGGAGACCCAGTACTTC. The encoded protein is CATSDLGETQYF.